Presented here are 19 T cell receptor beta chains from one specimen sequenced in a study of T cells in Graves' hyperthyroidism and ophthalmopathy. RNA transcripts were the template for amplifying TCR beta CDR3 regions. HTBI primers were used for first-round RT-PCR of the TCR CDR3. TCRdb called the multiplex PCR reads again in MiXCR, with one record for every CDR3 protein. This table has 750,000 to 900,000 distinct CDR3 sequences, about 38% appearing once. Sequencing was carried out using blood. These receptors came from a man between 18 and 29 years old with Graves' hyperthyroidism.

Many counts were recorded for this clonotype. The chain links TRBV7-2 to TRBJ1-6; D possibly corresponds to TRBD1 (6 bases). This CDR3 region has 16 residues. The ends were cut back, 5 bases at V and 6 bases at J, with 17 bases in the middle. Germline V CDR1 and CDR2: SGHTA, FQGNSA. The CDR3 nucleotides are TGTGCCAGCAGCGCGGGGGGGGCATTTAGTAATTCACCCCTCCACTTT. Translated: CASSAGGAFSNSPLHF.

V usage is TRBV7-9 and J usage is TRBJ2-7; TRBD2 is a possible D gene (7 bases). The length of the CDR3 is 18 residues. CDR1 and CDR2 (germline): SEHNR, FQNEAQ (reference sequence). Trimming pared 4 bases from V and 6 bases from J, leaving 28 bases between. The CDR3 is CASSSRGPMPWGVPEQYF. The CDR3 DNA reads as TGTGCCAGCAGCTCGCGGGGGCCCATGCCCTGGGGGGTTCCCGAGCAGTACTTC.

This clonotype was seen at least ten times. V usage is TRBV29-1 and J usage is TRBJ1-3, with TRBD1 matching 8 bases. The V gene end was trimmed by 4 bases and the J gene end by 2 bases; junction bases not matched to a gene: 4. The CDR3 loop spans 14 amino acids. Germline assignment: CDR1 SQVTM and CDR2 ANQGSEA. The CDR3 spells CSVAGGQAGNTIYF. CDR3 in DNA: TGCAGCGTTGCAGGGGGACAGGCTGGAAACACCATATATTTT.

Note on this clonotype: Being one base from a much bigger clone, this may be a read error. The chain uses TRBV10-3 and TRBJ2-7; 9 bases are a match to TRBD2. The germline CDR1 and CDR2 sequences are ENHRY and SYGVKD. The CDR3 is 14 amino acids. V shed 2 bases and J 4 bases; nucleotides not matched to a gene: 3. The CDR3 protein is CAISEESGRYEQYF. CDR3 in DNA: TGTGCCATCAGTGAGGAAAGCGGGAGGTACGAGCAGTACTTC.

This clonotype came up many times. The chain couples TRBV29-1 to TRBJ2-5; D could derive from TRBD1 or TRBD2 (5 bases each). Germline V gene sequence: CDR1 SQVTM, CDR2 ANQGSEA. The ends were cut back, 6 bases at V and 7 bases at J, with 18 bases in the middle. The CDR3 length is 13 residues. The CDR3 DNA reads as TGCAGCGTGACCGGGACGGTGCTGGGGACCCAGTACTTC. Translated: CSVTGTVLGTQYF.

This clonotype was seen more than once but under ten times. The chain is built from TRBV11-2 and TRBJ2-7, with 8 positions matching TRBD1. The junction had 8 bases not matched to a gene; V was cut back by 7 bases and J by 6 bases. CDR1 SGHAT and CDR2 FQNNGV come from the germline V gene. The CDR3 length is 13 residues. In DNA, the CDR3 is TGTGCCAGCAAATCCGACAGGGGAGGCGAGCAGTACTTC. Amino acids: CASKSDRGGEQYF.

The J gene is TRBJ1-6, the V gene TRBV25-1; no reliable D call. The length of the CDR3 is 13 residues. The V end lost 6 bases, the J end lost 7 bases, and 10 bases lay between the germline ends. CDR1 and CDR2 (germline): MGHDK, SYGVNS. The CDR3 here is CASSRTSNSPLHF. The CDR3 bases are TGTGCCAGCAGCCGGACCTCCAATTCACCCCTCCACTTT.

The table lists this clonotype with a count of one. The chain has TRBV29-1 and TRBJ2-5, with D perhaps being TRBD1 or TRBD2 (6 bases each). In germline, CDR1 is SQVTM, CDR2 ANQGSEA. This CDR3 spans 14 amino acids. The V and J ends lost 7 bases and 7 bases respectively, with 22 bases between them. Here the CDR3 DNA reads TGCAGCGGAAGGTCCAGGGGACTTTCAGGGACCCAGTACTTC. Amino acid sequence: CSGRSRGLSGTQYF.

The rearrangement links TRBV14 to TRBJ2-2; 9 nucleotides align to TRBD2. Trimming removed 1 base from V and 3 bases from J; junction bases left unmatched: 6. The CDR3 has 17 residues. The germline V gene has CDR1 SGHDN and CDR2 FVKESK. The CDR3 spells CASSQGGGTSYTGELFF. In nucleotides, the CDR3 is TGTGCCAGCAGCCAAGGAGGGGGGACTAGCTACACCGGGGAGCTGTTTTTT. Complete variable domain (other parts from reference TRBV14 and TRBJ2-2): EAGVTQFPSHSVIEKGQTVTLRCDPISGHDNLYWYRRVMGKEIKFLLHFVKESKQDESGMPNNRFLAERTGGTYSTLKVQPAELEDSGVYFCASSQGGGTSYTGELFFGEGSRLTVL.

This clonotype was seen many times. The rearrangement links TRBV2 to TRBJ1-1; unclear D gene. This CDR3 is built from 12 residues. The germline V gene encodes CDR1 SNHLY and CDR2 FYNNEI. The ends were cut back, 8 bases at V and 3 bases at J, with 10 bases in the middle. CDR3 residues: CASGRVDTEAFF. The CDR3 DNA follows: TGTGCCAGCGGAAGGGTGGACACTGAAGCTTTCTTT.

Of note for this clonotype: The germline gene is not matched at one end of the junction; a read error may be the cause. V is TRBV6-5 and J is TRBJ1-1; D is uncertain. The CDR3 has 13 residues. Germline V gene lookup returns CDR1 MNHEY and CDR2 SVGAGI. CDR3 residues: CAISYSRNTEAFF. CDR3 in DNA: TGTGCCATCAGTTACTCGAGGAACACTGAAGCTTTCTTT.

This clonotype was recorded many times. The V and J genes are TRBV7-6 and TRBJ2-7; possible D gene TRBD1, 6 bases. The CDR3 sequence is 12 residues long. Germline CDR1 SGHVS, CDR2 FNYEAQ. V shed 3 bases and J shed 7 bases, with 10 bases lying between them. CDR3 region: CASSFGQREQYF. DNA for the CDR3: TGTGCCAGCAGCTTCGGACAGCGAGAGCAGTACTTC.

This clonotype was counted ten times or more. V and J are TRBV20-1 and TRBJ2-7; TRBD2 agrees at 7 bases. V trimming: 6 bases; J trimming: 6 bases; junction bases outside the gene matches: 5. The CDR3 length is 11 residues. Germline V gene lookup returns CDR1 DFQATT and CDR2 SNEGSKA (reference sequence). The CDR3 DNA reads TGCAGTGCCCCCGGGACTACCGAGCAGTACTTC. Its translation: CSAPGTTEQYF.

This clonotype was seen only once. The V gene is TRBV2, the J gene TRBJ1-5, with TRBD1 as a possible D gene (5 bases). The length of the CDR3 is 13 residues. CDR1 SNHLY and CDR2 FYNNEI come from the germline V gene. CDR3 nucleotide sequence: TGTGCTAGAGTCGGGACCGGCAATCAGCCCCAGCATTTT. Its protein is CARVGTGNQPQHF.

This clonotype was counted many times. The J gene is TRBJ2-7, the V gene TRBV10-2, with 8 bases identical to TRBD1. Unmatched junction bases numbered 8, after V lost 9 bases and J lost 4 bases. The CDR3 is 13 amino acids. The germline CDR1 and CDR2 sequences are WSHSY and SAAADI. The DNA of the CDR3 is TGCGCCAGTCACGGACAGGGATCTTACGAGCAGTACTTC. Its protein is CASHGQGSYEQYF.

This clonotype occurred many times. The chain joins TRBV20-1 to TRBJ1-1; 7 bases line up with TRBD1. V was pared by 5 bases and J by 5 bases, with 11 bases of the junction left unmatched. The CDR3 is 14 amino acids. Germline loops: CDR1 DFQATT, CDR2 SNEGSKA (reference sequence). The CDR3 bases are TGCAGTGCTCGCCCGAACAGGGGAGAAACTGAAGCTTTCTTT. This translates into CSARPNRGETEAFF.

As to this clonotype: A much larger clone lies a single base off, so this may be a read error. The J gene is TRBJ2-7, the V gene TRBV12-3 or TRBV12-4; unclear D gene. The CDR3 length is 13 residues. The CDR3 is CASSPPSSYEQHF. The CDR3 coding sequence is TGTGCCAGCAGTCCCCCCAGCTCCTACGAGCAGCACTTC.

This chain uses TRBV10-3 with TRBJ2-7; 10 bases map to TRBD2. CDR1 and CDR2 from the germline V gene are ENHRY and SYGVKD. The CDR3 runs to 16 residues. The trim removed 4 bases at V and 8 bases at J, leaving 14 bases unmatched. The CDR3: CAISGAGGRPQYKQYF. CDR3 in DNA: TGTGCCATCAGTGGAGCGGGGGGGCGTCCCCAATACAAGCAGTACTTC.

The chain employs TRBV12-3 or TRBV12-4 and TRBJ1-5; 7 positions match TRBD1. V lost 6 bases, J lost 9 bases, and 8 bases stayed unmatched. CDR3 size: 13 residues. The CDR3 DNA follows: TGTGCCAGCAGATATCGACAGGGAGGGCCCCAGCATTTT. Its translation: CASRYRQGGPQHF.